This T cell receptor beta chain derives from a study of OX40 agonist ivuxolimab in advanced cancers. The study, taken as a whole, reports: Both blood CD4+ and CD8+ T cells showed clonal growth by week 6 at 0.1 to 3.0 mg/kg.

This CDR3 is built from 18 residues. The trim removed 3 bases at V and 1 base at J, leaving 9 bases unmatched. Germline V gene sequence: CDR1 MNHNS, CDR2 SASEGT. A word on this clone: Its antigen is unknown.

Libraries were prepared by immunoSEQ multiplex PCR; TCRdb keeps only in-frame clonotypes and omits some of them. This table holds fewer than 60,000 clones, about 89% found once. The rearrangement uses TRBV6-1 and TRBJ2-6, with 7 nucleotides matching TRBD1. The sequence derives from an adult with an advanced solid tumor such as melanoma, head and neck, liver or kidney cancer. This material consisted of CD4+ or CD8+ T cells sorted from blood, taken in a trial of the OX40 agonist ivuxolimab. The CDR3 sequence is CASSDDRALLSGANVLTF. CDR3 DNA sequence: TGTGCCAGCAGTGATGACAGGGCCTTACTATCTGGGGCCAACGTCCTGACTTTC.